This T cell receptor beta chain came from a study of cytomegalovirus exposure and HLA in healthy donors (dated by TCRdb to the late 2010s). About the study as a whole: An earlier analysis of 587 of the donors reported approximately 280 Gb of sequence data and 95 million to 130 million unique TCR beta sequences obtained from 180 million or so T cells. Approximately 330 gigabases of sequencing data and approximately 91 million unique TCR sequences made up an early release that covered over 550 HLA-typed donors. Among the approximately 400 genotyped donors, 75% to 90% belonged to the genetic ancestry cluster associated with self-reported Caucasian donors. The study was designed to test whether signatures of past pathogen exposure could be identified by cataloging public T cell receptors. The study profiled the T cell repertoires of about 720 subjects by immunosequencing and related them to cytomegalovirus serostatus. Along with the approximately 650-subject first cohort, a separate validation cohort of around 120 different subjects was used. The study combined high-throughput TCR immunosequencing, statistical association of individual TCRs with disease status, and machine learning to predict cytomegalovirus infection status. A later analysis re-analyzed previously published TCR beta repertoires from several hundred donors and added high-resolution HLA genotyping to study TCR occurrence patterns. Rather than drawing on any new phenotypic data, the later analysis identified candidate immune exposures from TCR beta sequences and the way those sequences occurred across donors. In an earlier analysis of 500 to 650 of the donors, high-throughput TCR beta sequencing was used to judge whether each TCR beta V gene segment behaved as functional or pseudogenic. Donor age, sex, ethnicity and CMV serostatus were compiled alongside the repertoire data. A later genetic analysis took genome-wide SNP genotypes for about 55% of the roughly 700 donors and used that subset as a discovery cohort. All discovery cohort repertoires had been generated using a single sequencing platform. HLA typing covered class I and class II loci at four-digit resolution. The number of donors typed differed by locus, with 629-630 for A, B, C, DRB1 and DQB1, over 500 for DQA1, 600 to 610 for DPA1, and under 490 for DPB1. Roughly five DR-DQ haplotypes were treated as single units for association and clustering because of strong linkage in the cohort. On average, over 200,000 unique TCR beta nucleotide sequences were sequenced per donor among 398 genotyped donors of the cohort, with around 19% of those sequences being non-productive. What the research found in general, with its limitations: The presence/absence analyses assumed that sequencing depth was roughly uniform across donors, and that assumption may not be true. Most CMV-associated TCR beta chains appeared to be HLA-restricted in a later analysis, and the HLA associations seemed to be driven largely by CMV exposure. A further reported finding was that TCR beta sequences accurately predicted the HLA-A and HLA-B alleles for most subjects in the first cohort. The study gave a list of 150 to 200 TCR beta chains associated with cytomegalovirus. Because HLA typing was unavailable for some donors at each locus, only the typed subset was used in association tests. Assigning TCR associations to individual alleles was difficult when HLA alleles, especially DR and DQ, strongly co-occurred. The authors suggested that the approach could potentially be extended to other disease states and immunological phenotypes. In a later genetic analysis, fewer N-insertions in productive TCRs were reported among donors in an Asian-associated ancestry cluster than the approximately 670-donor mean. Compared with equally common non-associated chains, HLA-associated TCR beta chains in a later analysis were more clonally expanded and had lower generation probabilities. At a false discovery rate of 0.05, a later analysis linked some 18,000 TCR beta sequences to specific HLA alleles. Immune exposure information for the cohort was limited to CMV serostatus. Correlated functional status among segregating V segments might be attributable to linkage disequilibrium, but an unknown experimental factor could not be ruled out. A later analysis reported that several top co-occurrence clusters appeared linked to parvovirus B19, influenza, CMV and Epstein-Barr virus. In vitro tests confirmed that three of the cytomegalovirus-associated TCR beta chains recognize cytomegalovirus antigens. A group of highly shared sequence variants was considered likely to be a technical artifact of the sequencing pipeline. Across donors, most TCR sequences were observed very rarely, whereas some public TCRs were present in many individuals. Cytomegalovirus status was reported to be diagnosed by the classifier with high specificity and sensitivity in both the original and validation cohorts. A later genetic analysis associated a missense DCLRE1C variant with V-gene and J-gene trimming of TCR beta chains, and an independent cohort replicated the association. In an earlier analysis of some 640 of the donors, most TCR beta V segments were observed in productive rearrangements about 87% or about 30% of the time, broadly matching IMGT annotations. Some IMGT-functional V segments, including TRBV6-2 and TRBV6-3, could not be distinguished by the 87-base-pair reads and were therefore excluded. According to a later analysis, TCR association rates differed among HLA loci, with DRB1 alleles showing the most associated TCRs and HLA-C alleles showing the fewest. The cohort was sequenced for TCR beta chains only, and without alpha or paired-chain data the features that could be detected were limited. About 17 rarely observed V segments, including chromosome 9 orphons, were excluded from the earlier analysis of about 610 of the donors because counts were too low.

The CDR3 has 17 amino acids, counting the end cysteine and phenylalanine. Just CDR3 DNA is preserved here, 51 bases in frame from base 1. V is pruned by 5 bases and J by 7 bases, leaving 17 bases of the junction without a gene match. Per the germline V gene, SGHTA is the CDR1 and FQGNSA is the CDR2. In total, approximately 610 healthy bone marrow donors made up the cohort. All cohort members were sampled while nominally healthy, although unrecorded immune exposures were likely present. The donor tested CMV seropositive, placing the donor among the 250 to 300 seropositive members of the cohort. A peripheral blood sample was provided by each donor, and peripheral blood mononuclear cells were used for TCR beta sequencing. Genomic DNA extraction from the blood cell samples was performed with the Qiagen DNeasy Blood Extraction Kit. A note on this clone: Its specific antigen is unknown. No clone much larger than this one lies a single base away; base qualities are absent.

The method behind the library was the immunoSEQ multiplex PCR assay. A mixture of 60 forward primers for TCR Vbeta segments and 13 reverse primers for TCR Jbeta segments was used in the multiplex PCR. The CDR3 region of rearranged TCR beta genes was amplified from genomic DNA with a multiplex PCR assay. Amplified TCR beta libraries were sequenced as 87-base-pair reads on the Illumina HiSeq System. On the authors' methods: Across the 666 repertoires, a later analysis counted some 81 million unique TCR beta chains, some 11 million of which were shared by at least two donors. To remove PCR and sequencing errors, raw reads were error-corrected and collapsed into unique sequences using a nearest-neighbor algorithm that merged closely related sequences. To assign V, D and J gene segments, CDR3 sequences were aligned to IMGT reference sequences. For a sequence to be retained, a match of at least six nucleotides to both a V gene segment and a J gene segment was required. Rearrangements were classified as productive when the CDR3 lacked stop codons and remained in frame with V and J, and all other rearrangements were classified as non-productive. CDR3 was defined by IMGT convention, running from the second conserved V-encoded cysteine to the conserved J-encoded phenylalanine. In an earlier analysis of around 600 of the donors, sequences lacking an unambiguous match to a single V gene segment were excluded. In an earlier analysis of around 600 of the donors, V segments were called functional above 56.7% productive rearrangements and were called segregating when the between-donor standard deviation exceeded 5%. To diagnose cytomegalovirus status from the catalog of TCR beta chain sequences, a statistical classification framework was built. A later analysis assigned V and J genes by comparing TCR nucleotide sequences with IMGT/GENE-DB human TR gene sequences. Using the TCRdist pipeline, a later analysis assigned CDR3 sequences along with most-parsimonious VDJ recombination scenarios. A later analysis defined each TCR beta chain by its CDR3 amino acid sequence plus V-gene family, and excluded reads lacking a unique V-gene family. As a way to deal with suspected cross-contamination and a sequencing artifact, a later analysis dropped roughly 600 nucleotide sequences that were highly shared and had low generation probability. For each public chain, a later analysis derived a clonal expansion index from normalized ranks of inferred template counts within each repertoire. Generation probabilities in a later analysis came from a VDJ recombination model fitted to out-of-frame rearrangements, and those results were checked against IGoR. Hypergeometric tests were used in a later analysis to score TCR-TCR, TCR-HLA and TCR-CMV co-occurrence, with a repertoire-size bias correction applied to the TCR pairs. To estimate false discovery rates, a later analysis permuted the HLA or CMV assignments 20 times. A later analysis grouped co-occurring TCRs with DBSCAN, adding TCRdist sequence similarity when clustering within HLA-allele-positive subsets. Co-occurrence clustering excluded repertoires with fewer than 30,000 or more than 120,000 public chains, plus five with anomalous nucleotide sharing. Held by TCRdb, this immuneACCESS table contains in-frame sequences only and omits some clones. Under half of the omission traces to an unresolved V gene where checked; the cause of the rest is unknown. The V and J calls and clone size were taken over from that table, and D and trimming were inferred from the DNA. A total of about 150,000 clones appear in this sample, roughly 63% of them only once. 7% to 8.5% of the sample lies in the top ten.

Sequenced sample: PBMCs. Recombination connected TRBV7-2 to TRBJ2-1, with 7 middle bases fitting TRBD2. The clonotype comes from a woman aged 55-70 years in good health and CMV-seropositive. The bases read TGTGCCAGCAGCCAGGGAGGGGCGCGTCAGTGGAGGAATGAGCAGTTCTTC. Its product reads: CASSQGGARQWRNEQFF.